Listed here are 15 T cell receptor beta chains from one sample, sequenced in a study of cytomegalovirus exposure and HLA in healthy donors. The PCR used 60 Vbeta and 13 Jbeta primers. Clones were sequenced by immunoSEQ multiplex PCR, and TCRdb holds only the in-frame ones, with some missing. The table includes some 140,000 clones, roughly 77% detected once. Sequencing was done on a sample of PBMCs. The receptor set was obtained from a man aged 25 to 40 in good health.

V and J are TRBV27 and TRBJ2-1, with D perhaps matching TRBD2 (6 bases). V lost 3 bases and J 16 bases, leaving 25 bases between the germline ends. There are 15 residues in the CDR3. CDR1 is MNHEY, CDR2 SMNVEV, per germline (reference sequence). The chain's CDR3 is CASSLLRGLGIGFFF. As DNA, the CDR3 is TGTGCCAGCAGTTTGCTGAGGGGACTCGGGATCGGGTTTTTCTTC.

The chain carries TRBV30 and TRBJ2-1; tentative D call: TRBD2 (5 bases). The CDR3 totals 11 residues. Germline CDR1 GTSNPN, CDR2 SVGIG (reference sequence). V was trimmed by 5 bases and J by 9 bases, leaving 11 bases between them. Written as DNA, the CDR3 is TGTGCCTGGCAGAATGCGGGTGAGCAGTTCTTC. This gives the protein CAWQNAGEQFF.

The V and J genes are TRBV5-1 and TRBJ2-7, with 8 bases fitting TRBD1. J was trimmed by 2 bases and V by 4 bases; bases with no gene match: 5. Germline CDR1 reads SGHRS; CDR2 reads YFSETQ. The CDR3 contains 14 residues. Here the CDR3 reads CASSPLDRAYEQYF. DNA for the CDR3: TGCGCCAGCAGCCCACTGGACAGGGCCTACGAGCAGTACTTC.

This chain uses TRBV19 with TRBJ2-3; no definite D call. The CDR3 is 14 residues long. Trimming removed 3 bases from V and 2 bases from J, with 9 bases in between. Germline values: CDR1 LNHDA, CDR2 SQIVND (reference sequence). CDR3 loop: CASSIPQNTDTQYF. DNA for the CDR3: TGTGCCAGTAGTATTCCGCAGAACACAGATACGCAGTATTTT.

V gene TRBV18 combines with J gene TRBJ2-7; a possible D gene is TRBD2 (5 bases). This CDR3 has 13 residues. Per the germline V gene, CDR1 is KGHSH and CDR2 is LQKENI. Trimming removed 6 bases at V and 4 bases at J, with 13 bases between. The CDR3 sequence: CASSGGSGYEQYF. DNA for the CDR3: TGTGCCAGCTCGGGTGGGAGTGGTTACGAGCAGTACTTC.

The chain links TRBV12-2 to TRBJ2-1; TRBD2 is taken as the D call from the table, unchecked against the DNA. TRBV12-2 is a recognized pseudogene. The CDR3 runs to 18 residues. CDR3: CASRLGGSLGGPGREQFF. The DNA of the CDR3 is TGTGCAAGTCGCTTAGGAGGGAGTTTGGGAGGGCCAGGGCGGGAGCAGTTCTTC.

This clone was seen a few times. The chain uses TRBV28 and TRBJ1-2, with D perhaps matching TRBD1 (6 bases). This CDR3 region has 13 residues. Trimming stripped 4 bases from V and 3 bases from J, with 9 bases between. Germline CDR1 and CDR2: MDHEN and SYDVKM. This CDR3 is CASSSGQHYGYTF. Written as DNA, the CDR3 is TGTGCCAGCAGTTCTGGACAGCACTATGGCTACACCTTC.

The chain is built from TRBV28 and TRBJ2-1; 8 nucleotides align to TRBD2. Germline values: CDR1 MDHEN, CDR2 SYDVKM. CDR3 length: 14 amino acids. With V trimmed by 6 bases and J by 12 bases, 13 bases remained unmatched. The CDR3 DNA follows: TGTGCCAGCAGCCTTCCGGGGGGGATTCTGGCGCAGTTCTTC. This codes for CASSLPGGILAQFF.

The gene calls are TRBV6-1 and TRBJ2-5, with TRBD1 matching 7 bases. The better agreement between TRBJ2-7 and the DNA end casts doubt on the J call. The germline V gene encodes CDR1 MNHNS and CDR2 SASEGT. This CDR3 spans 14 amino acids. CDR3 residues: CASLSGQLRYEQYF. DNA for the CDR3: TGTGCCAGCCTATCGGGACAGCTCCGGTACGAGCAGTACTTC.

J is TRBJ2-2 and V is TRBV19, with D maybe TRBD1 (6 bases). V shed 6 bases and J shed 7 bases, with 6 bases lying between them. From germline, CDR1 is LNHDA and CDR2 SQIVND (reference sequence). The CDR3 is 11 amino acids. The CDR3: CASRQGGELFF. The CDR3 DNA reads as TGTGCCAGTAGACAGGGCGGGGAGCTGTTTTTT. Complete variable domain (other parts from reference TRBV19 and TRBJ2-2): DGGITQSPKYLFRKEGQNVTLSCEQNLNHDAMYWYRQDPGQGLRLIYYSQIVNDFQKGDIAEGYSVSREKKESFPLTVTSAQKNPTAFYLCASRQGGELFFGEGSRLTVL.

The rearrangement joins TRBV11-3 to TRBJ2-7; 9 bases are shared with TRBD1. Per the germline V gene, CDR1 is SGHNT and CDR2 is YENEEA. CDR3 length equals 15 residues. V lost 7 bases to trimming and J lost 2 bases; unmatched junction nucleotides: 9. CDR3 sequence: CASTLWDRATYEQYF. The CDR3 coding sequence is TGTGCCAGCACCCTCTGGGACAGGGCAACCTACGAGCAGTACTTC.

The J gene is TRBJ2-7, the V gene TRBV19; 11 bases agree with TRBD1. V shed 5 bases and J 3 bases; nucleotides not matched to a gene: 6. Germline CDR1 and CDR2: LNHDA and SQIVND (reference sequence). The CDR3 sequence is 15 residues long. The CDR3 coding sequence is TGTGCCAGTAGTGCAGGGACAGGGGGAGTCTACGAGCAGTACTTC. This translates into CASSAGTGGVYEQYF.

This sequence joins TRBV2 and TRBJ1-1; the match to TRBD1 covers 9 bases. With 4 bases clipped from V and 2 bases from J, the junction kept 5 bases outside the gene matches. CDR1 is SNHLY, CDR2 FYNNEI, per germline. The CDR3 has 15 amino acids. CDR3: CASSGTGGENTEAFF. CDR3 DNA sequence: TGTGCCAGCAGTGGTACAGGGGGCGAAAACACTGAAGCTTTCTTT.

V usage is TRBV30 and J usage is TRBJ2-3; 9 nucleotides align to TRBD1. CDR3 length: 14 residues. J was trimmed by 6 bases and V by 8 bases; bases with no gene match: 12. Germline lookup yields CDR1 GTSNPN and CDR2 SVGIG (reference sequence). In nucleotides, the CDR3 is TGTGCCGGTGGGGGGGACAGGGTCGTTGATACGCAGTATTTT. Residues: CAGGGDRVVDTQYF. Drawing the rest from reference TRBV30 and TRBJ2-3, the complete variable domain is SQTIHQWPATLVQPVGSPLSLECTVEGTSNPNLYWYRQAAGRGLQLLFYSVGIGQISSEVPQNLSASRPQDRQFILSSKKLLLSDSGFYLCAGGGDRVVDTQYFGPGTRLTVL.

The V and J genes are TRBV27 and TRBJ1-2, with 9 positions matching TRBD1. The CDR3 runs 15 residues. The V and J ends lost 3 bases and 7 bases, in that order; junction bases with no gene match: 9. Germline V gives CDR1 MNHEY, CDR2 SMNVEV (reference sequence). CDR3 nucleotide sequence: TGTGCCAGCAGTTTTACCTCACAGGGGGCGGGTGGCTACACCTTC. Translated: CASSFTSQGAGGYTF.